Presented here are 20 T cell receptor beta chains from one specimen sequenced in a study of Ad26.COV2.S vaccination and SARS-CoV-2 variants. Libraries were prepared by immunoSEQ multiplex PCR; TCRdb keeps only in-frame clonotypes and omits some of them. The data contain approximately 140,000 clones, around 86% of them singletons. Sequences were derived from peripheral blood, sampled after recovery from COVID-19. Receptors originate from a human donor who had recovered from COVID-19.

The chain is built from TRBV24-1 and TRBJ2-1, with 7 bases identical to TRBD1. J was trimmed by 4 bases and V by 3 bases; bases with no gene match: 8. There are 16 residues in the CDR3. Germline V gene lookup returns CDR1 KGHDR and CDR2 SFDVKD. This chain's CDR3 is CATSDAGTAPYNEQFF. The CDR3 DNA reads TGTGCCACCAGTGATGCCGGGACAGCCCCTTACAATGAGCAGTTCTTC.

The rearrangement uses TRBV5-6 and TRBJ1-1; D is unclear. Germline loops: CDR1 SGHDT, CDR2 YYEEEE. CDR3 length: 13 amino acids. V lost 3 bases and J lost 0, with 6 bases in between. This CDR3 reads CASSSALNTEAFF. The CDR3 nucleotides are TGTGCCAGCAGCTCCGCCTTGAACACTGAAGCTTTCTTT.

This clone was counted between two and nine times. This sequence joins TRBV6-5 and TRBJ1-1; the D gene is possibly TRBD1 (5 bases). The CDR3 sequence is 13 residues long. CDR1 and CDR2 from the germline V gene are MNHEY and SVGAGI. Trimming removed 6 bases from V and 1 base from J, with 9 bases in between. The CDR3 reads CASRSRGNTEAFF. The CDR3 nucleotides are TGTGCCAGCAGGTCGAGGGGGAACACTGAAGCTTTCTTT.

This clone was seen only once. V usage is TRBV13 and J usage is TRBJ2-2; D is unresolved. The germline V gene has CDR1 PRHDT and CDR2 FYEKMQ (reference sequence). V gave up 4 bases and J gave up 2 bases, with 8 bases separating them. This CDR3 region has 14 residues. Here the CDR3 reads CASSSVTNTGELFF. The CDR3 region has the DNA TGTGCCAGCAGCTCTGTTACAAACACCGGGGAGCTGTTTTTT.

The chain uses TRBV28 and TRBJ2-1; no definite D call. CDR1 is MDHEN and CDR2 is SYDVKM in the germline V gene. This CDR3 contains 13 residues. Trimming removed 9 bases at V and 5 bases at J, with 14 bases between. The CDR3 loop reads CARDRRRDNEQFF. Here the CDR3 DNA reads TGTGCCAGAGACCGGCGACGGGACAATGAGCAGTTCTTC.

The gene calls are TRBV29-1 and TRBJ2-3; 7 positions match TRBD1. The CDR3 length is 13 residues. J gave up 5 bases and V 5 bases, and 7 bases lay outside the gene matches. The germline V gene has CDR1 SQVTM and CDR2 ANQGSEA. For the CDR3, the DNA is TGCAGCGTTCAACAGGGGTCGGGAGATACGCAGTATTTT. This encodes CSVQQGSGDTQYF.

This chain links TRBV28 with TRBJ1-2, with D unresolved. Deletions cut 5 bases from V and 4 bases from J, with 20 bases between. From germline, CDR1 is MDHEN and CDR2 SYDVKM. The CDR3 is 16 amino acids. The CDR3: CASSPSALGLGYGYTF. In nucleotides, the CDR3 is TGTGCCAGCAGTCCCTCGGCTCTAGGCCTTGGCTATGGCTACACCTTC.

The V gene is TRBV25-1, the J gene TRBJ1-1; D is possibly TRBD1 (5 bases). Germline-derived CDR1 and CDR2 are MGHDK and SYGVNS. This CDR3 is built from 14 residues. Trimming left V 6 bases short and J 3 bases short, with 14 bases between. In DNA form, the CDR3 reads TGTGCCAGCAGCCTCATGGGACGTGACACTGAAGCTTTCTTT. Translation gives CASSLMGRDTEAFF.

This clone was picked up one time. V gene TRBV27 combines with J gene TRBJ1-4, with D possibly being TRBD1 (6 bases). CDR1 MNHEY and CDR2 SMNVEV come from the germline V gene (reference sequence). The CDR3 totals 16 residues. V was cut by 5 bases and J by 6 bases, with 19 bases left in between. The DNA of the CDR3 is TGTGCCAGCAGTCCCAGACACGGGACACTGGATGAAAAACTGTTTTTT. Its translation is CASSPRHGTLDEKLFF.

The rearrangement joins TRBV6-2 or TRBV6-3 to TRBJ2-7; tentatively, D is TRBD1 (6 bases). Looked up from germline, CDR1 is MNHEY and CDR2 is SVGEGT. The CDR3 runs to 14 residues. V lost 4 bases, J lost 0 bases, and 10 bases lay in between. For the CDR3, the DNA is TGTGCCAGCAGTTTTAGGGGGAGCTCCTACGAGCAGTACTTC. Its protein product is CASSFRGSSYEQYF.

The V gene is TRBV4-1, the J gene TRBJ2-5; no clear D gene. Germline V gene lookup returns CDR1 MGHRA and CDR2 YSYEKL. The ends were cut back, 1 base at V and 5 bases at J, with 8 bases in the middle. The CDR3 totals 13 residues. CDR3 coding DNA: TGCGCCAGCAGCCAAGCAGCCACGGAGACCCAGTACTTC. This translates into CASSQAATETQYF.

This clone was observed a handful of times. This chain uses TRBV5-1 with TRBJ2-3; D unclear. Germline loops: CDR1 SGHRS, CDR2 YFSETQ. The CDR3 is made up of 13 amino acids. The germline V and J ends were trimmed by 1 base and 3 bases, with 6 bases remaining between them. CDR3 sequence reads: CASSLWGTDTQYF. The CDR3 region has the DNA TGCGCCAGCAGCTTGTGGGGTACAGATACGCAGTATTTT.

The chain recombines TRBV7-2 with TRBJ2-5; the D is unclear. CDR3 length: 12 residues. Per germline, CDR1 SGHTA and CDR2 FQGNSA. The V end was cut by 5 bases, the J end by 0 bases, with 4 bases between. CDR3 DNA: TGTGCCAGCAGCACGTACCAAGAGACCCAGTACTTC. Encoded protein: CASSTYQETQYF.

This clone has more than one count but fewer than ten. The CDR3 loop reads CASSRGSYEQYF. As DNA, the CDR3 is TGTGCCAGCAGCAGGGGATCCTACGAGCAGTACTTC. The chain links TRBV6-6 to TRBJ2-7; D may be TRBD1 (6 bases). Germline CDR1 reads MNHNY; CDR2 reads SVGAGI (reference sequence). There are 12 residues in the CDR3. The V gene lost 6 bases and the J gene lost 1 base, with 7 bases spanning the gap.

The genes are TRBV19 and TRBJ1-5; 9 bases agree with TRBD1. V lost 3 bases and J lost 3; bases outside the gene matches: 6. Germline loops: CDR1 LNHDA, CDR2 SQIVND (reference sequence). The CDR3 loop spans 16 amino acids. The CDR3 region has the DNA TGTGCCAGTAGTATTTTGGGGACAGGGTCCAATCAGCCCCAGCATTTT. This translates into CASSILGTGSNQPQHF.

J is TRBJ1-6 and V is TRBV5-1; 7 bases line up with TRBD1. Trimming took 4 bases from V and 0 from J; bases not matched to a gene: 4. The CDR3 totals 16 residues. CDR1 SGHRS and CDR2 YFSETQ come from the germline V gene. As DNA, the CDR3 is TGCGCCAGCAGCCCGGGACAGCGCTCCTATAATTCACCCCTCCACTTT. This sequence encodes CASSPGQRSYNSPLHF.

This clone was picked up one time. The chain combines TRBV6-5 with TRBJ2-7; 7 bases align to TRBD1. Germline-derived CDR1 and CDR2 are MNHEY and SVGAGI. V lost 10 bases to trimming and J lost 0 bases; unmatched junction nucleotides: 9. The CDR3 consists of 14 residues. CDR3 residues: CATLPGQSSYEQYF. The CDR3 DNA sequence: TGTGCCACCCTACCGGGACAGAGCTCCTACGAGCAGTACTTC.

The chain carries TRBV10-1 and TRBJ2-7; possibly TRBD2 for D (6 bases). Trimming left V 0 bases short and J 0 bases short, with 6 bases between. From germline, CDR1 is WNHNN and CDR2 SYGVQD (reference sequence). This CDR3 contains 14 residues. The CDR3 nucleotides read TGCGCCAGCAGTGAGTCGGGGGGCTCCTACGAGCAGTACTTC. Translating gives CASSESGGSYEQYF.

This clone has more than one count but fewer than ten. CDR3 sequence (DNA): TGTGCCAGCAGCCCTCACAGGGCCCGGGGGTATGGCTACACCTTC. As protein: CASSPHRARGYGYTF. The rearrangement uses TRBV21-1 and TRBJ1-2. TRBV21-1 is a pseudogene. This CDR3 is 15 amino acids long.

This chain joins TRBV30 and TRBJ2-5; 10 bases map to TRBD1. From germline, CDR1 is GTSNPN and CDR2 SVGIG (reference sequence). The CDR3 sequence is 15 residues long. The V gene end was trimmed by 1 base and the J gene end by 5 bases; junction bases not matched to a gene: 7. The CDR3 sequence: CAWSARQGAWETQYF. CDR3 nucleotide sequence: TGTGCCTGGAGTGCGCGACAGGGGGCTTGGGAGACCCAGTACTTC. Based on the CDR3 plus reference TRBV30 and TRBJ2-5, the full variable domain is SQTIHQWPATLVQPVGSPLSLECTVEGTSNPNLYWYRQAAGRGLQLLFYSVGIGQISSEVPQNLSASRPQDRQFILSSKKLLLSDSGFYLCAWSARQGAWETQYFGPGTRLLVL.